This T cell receptor beta chain was documented in a study of T cell responses to AZD1222 COVID-19 vaccine. The protocol was immunoSEQ multiplex PCR, while the TCRdb copy is restricted to in-frame clones and leaves out a portion. Counted here are approximately 90,000 clones, 80% to 90% occurring once; the ten biggest clones make up 6% to 9%. As for this clone: The sample holds other DNA sequences that translate to the same CDR3.

Sequences were derived from peripheral blood, sampled on day 0 of AZD1222 vaccination. The origin of this receptor is an adult in good health.

The CDR3 sequence is CSVLLAGGYEQYF. CDR3 nucleotides: TGCAGCGTGTTACTAGCGGGAGGTTACGAGCAGTACTTC. V usage is TRBV29-1 and J usage is TRBJ2-7; the match to TRBD2 covers 12 bases. This CDR3 comprises 13 residues. V trimming: 6 bases; J trimming: 4 bases; junction bases outside the gene matches: 4. CDR1 and CDR2 from the germline V gene are SQVTM and ANQGSEA.